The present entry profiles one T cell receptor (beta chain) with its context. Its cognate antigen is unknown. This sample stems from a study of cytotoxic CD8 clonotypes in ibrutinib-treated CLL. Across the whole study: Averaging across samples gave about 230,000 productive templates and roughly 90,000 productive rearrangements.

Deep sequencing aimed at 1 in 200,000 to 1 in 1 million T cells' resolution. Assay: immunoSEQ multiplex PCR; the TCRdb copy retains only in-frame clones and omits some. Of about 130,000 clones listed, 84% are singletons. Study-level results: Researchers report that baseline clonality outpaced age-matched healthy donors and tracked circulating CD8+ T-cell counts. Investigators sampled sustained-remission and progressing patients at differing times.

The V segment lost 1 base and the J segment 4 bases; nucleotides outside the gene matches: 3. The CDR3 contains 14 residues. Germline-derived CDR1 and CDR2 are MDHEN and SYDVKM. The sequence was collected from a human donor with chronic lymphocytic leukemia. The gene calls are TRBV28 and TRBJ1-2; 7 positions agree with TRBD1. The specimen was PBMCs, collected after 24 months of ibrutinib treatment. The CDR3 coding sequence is TGTGCCAGCAGTTTATCCGACAGGGTCTATGGCTACACCTTC. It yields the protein CASSLSDRVYGYTF.